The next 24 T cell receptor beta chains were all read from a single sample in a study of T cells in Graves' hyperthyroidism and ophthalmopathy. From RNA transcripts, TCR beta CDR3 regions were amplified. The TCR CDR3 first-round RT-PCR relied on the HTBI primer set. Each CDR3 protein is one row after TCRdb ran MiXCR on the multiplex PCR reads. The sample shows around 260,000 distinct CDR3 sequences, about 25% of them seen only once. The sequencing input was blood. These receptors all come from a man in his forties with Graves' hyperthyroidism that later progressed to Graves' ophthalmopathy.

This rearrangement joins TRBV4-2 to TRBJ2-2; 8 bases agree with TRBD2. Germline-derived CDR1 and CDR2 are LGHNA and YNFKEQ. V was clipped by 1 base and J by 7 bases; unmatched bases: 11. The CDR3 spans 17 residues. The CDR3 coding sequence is TGTGCCAGCAGCCAAGGGGGGACTAGTTATTGGGGCGGGGAGCTGTTTTTT. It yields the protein CASSQGGTSYWGGELFF.

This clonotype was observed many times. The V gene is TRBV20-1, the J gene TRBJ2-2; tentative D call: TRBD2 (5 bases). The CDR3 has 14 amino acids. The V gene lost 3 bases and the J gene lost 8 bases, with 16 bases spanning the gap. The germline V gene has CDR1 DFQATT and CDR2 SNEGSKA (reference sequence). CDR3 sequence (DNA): TGCAGTGCTAGTGCCGGGGTCCCGAGGGGGGAGCTGTTTTTT. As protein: CSASAGVPRGELFF.

CDR3 DNA sequence: TGTGCCAGCAGTTTATCGGGACCCCGGGTGGACGAGCAGTACTTC. Protein: CASSLSGPRVDEQYF. J is TRBJ2-7 and V is TRBV12-3 or TRBV12-4; possibly TRBD1 or TRBD2 for D (5 bases each). This CDR3 region has 15 residues. V lost 2 bases to trimming and J lost 5 bases, with 16 bases between them.

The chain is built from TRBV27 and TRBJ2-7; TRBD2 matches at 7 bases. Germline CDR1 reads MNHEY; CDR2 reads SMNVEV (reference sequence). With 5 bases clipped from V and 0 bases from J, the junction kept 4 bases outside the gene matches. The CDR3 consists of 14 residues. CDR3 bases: TGTGCCAGCAGTAGAGCGGGGTACTCCTACGAGCAGTACTTC. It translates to CASSRAGYSYEQYF.

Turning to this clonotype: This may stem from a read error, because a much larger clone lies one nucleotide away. CDR3 residues: CASRHHYYGYTF. CDR3 in DNA: TGTGCCAGCAGACATCACTACTATGGCTACACCTTC. The rearrangement joins TRBV11-2 to TRBJ1-2; the D is unclear. V lost 6 bases and J 3 bases, leaving 8 bases between the germline ends. This CDR3 is built from 12 residues. In germline, CDR1 is SGHAT, CDR2 FQNNGV.

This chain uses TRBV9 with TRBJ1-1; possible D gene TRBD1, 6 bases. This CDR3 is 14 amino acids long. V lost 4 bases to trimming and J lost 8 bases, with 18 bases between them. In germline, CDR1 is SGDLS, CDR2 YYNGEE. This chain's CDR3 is CASSPQNSGTEAFF. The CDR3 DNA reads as TGTGCCAGCAGCCCCCAGAACTCCGGGACAGAAGCTTTCTTT.

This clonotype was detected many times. The DNA for the CDR3 is TGTGCCAGCAGGGCGGGATCGACCACTGAAGCTTTCTTT. Amino acid sequence: CASRAGSTTEAFF. The chain recombines TRBV27 with TRBJ1-1, with D uncertain. The CDR3 extends over 13 amino acids. Germline V CDR1 and CDR2: MNHEY, SMNVEV (reference sequence). V was cut by 6 bases and J by 4 bases, with 12 bases left in between.

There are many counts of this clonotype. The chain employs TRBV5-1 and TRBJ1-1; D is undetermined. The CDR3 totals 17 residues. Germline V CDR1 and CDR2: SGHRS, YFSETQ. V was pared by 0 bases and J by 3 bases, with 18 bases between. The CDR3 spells CASSLGGSGLVYTEAFF. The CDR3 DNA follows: TGCGCCAGCAGCTTGGGAGGGAGTGGGTTGGTGTACACTGAAGCTTTCTTT.

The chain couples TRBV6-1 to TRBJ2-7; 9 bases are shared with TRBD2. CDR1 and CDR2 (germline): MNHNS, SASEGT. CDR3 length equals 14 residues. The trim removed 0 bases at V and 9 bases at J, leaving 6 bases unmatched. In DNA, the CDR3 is TGTGCCAGCAGTGAAGCGCGGGGGGGCCTTGGGCAGTACTTC. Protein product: CASSEARGGLGQYF.

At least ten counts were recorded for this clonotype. The CDR3 nucleotides read TGTGCCAGTAGTATTGCGGGGGACTATGGCTACACCTTC. Its translation: CASSIAGDYGYTF. This sequence joins TRBV19 and TRBJ1-2; maybe TRBD1 (5 bases). This CDR3 comprises 13 residues. V was shortened by 3 bases and J by 3 bases, with 8 bases between the two germline ends. CDR1 and CDR2 from the germline V gene are LNHDA and SQIVND (reference sequence).

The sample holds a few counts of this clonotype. In DNA, the CDR3 is TGTGCCAGCAGTTCCGAGATGCTTAGCGGGAGGGAGACCCAGTACTTC. It encodes CASSSEMLSGRETQYF. This chain joins TRBV6-2 or TRBV6-3 and TRBJ2-5, with 10 bases that match TRBD2. Germline CDR1 and CDR2: MNHEY and SVGEGT. The CDR3 consists of 16 residues. The V gene end was trimmed by 4 bases and the J gene end by 5 bases; junction bases not matched to a gene: 10.

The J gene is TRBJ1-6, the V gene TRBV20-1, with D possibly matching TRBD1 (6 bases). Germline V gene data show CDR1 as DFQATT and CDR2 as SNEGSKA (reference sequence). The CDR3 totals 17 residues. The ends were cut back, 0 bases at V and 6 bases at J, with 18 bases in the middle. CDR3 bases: TGCAGTGCTAGAGAGGACCACAGGGCACCATTTAATTCACCCCTCCACTTT. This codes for CSAREDHRAPFNSPLHF.

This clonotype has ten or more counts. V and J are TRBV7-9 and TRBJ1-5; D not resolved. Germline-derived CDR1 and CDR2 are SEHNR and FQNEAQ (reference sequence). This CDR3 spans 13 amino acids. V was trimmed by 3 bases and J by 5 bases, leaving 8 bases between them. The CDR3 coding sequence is TGTGCCAGCAGCTTCCCCGGTGATCAGCCCCAGCATTTT. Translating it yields CASSFPGDQPQHF.

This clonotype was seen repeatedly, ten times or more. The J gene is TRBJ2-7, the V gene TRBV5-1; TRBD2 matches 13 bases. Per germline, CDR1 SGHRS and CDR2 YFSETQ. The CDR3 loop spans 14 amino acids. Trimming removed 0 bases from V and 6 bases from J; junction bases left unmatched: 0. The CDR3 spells CASSLGLAGGEQYF. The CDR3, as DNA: TGCGCCAGCAGCTTGGGACTAGCGGGAGGCGAGCAGTACTTC.

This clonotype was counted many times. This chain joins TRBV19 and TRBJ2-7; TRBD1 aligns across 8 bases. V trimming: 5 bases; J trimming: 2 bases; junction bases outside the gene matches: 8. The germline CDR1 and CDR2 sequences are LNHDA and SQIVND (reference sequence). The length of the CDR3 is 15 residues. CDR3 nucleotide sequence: TGTGCCAGTAGTGAATCCGGGACAGGAACCTACGAGCAGTACTTC. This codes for CASSESGTGTYEQYF.

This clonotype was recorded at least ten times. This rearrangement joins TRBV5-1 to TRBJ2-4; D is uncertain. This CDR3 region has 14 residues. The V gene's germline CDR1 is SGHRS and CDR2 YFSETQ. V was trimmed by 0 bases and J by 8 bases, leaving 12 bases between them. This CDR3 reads CASSLGVFDDIQYF. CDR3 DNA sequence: TGCGCCAGCAGCTTGGGAGTTTTCGATGACATTCAGTACTTC.

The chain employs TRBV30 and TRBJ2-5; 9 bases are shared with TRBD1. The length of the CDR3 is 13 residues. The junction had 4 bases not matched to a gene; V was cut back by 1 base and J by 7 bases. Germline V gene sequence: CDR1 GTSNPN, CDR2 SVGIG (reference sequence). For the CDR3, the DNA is TGTGCCTGGAGTGCACAGGGGGCCGGGACCCAGTACTTC. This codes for CAWSAQGAGTQYF. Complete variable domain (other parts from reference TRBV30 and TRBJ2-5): SQTIHQWPATLVQPVGSPLSLECTVEGTSNPNLYWYRQAAGRGLQLLFYSVGIGQISSEVPQNLSASRPQDRQFILSSKKLLLSDSGFYLCAWSAQGAGTQYFGPGTRLLVL.

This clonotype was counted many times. The chain's CDR3 is CSVEGRSYTGELFF. For the CDR3, the DNA is TGCAGCGTTGAAGGTCGGAGCTACACCGGGGAGCTGTTTTTT. The chain links TRBV29-1 to TRBJ2-2; D remains unclear. The V end lost 1 base, the J end lost 3 bases, and 9 bases lay between the germline ends. Germline-derived CDR1 and CDR2 are SQVTM and ANQGSEA. The CDR3 has 14 amino acids.

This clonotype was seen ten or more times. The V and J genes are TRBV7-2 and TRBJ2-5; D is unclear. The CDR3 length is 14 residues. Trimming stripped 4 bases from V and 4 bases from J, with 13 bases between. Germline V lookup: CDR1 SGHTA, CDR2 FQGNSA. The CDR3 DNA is TGTGCCAGCAGCTCAAGAGGACGAGGAGAGACCCAGTACTTC. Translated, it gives CASSSRGRGETQYF.

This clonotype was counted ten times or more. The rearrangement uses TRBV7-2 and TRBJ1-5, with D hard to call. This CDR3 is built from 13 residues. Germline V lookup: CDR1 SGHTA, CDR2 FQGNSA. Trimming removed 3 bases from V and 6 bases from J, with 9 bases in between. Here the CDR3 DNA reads TGTGCCAGCAGCTTCCTAGTTGGTCAGCCCCAGCATTTT. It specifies CASSFLVGQPQHF.

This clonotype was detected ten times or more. This chain's CDR3 is CASSLIGGNQPQHF. Here the CDR3 DNA reads TGTGCCAGCAGCTTGATCGGTGGAAATCAGCCCCAGCATTTT. The rearrangement uses TRBV7-2 and TRBJ1-5, with D uncertain. V was cut by 3 bases and J by 4 bases, with 10 bases left in between. The length of the CDR3 is 14 residues. From germline, CDR1 is SGHTA and CDR2 FQGNSA.

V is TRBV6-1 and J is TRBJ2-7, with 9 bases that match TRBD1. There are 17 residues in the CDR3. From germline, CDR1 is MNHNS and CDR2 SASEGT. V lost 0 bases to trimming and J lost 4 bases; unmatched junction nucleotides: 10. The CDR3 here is CASSEALAGTGLYEQYF. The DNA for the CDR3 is TGTGCCAGCAGTGAAGCGCTAGCTGGGACAGGGCTATACGAGCAGTACTTC.

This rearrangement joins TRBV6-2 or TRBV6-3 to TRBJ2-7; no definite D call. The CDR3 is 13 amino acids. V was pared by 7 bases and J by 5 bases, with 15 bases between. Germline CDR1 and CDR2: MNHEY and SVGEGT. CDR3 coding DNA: TGTGCCAGCACCCAAGCTACTTCGGACGAGCAGTACTTC. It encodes CASTQATSDEQYF.

This chain's CDR3 is CASRAGLAGSQETQYF. The CDR3 region has the DNA TGTGCCAGCAGAGCGGGACTAGCGGGAAGCCAAGAGACCCAGTACTTC. The chain couples TRBV6-1 to TRBJ2-5; 13 bases map to TRBD2. This CDR3 has 16 residues. Germline-derived CDR1 and CDR2 are MNHNS and SASEGT. Trimming took 6 bases from V and 1 from J; bases not matched to a gene: 5.